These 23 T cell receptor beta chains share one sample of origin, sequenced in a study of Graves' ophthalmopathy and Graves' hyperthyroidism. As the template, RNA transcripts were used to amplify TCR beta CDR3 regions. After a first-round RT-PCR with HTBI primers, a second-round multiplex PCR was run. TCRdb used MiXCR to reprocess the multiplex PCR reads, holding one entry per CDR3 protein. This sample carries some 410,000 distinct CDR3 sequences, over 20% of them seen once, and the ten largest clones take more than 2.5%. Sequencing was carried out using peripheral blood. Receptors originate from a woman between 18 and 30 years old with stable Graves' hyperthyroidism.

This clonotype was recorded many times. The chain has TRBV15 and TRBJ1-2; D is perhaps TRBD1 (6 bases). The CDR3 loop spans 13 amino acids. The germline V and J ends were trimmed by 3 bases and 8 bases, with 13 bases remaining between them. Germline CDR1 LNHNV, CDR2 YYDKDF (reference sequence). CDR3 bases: TGTGCCACCAGCAGGGGGGCAGATAGAGGCTACACCTTC. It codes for CATSRGADRGYTF.

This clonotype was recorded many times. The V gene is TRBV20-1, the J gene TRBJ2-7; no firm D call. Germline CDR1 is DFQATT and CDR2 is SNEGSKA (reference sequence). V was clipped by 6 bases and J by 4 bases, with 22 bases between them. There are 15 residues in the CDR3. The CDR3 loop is CSAPNRRISSYEQYF. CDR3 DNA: TGCAGTGCCCCCAACCGACGGATATCTTCGTACGAGCAGTACTTC.

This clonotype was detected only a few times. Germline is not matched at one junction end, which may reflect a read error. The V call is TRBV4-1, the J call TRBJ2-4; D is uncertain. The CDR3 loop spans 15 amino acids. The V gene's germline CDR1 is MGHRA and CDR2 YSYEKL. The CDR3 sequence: CASSQDRLAKNIKYF. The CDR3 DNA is TGCGCCAGCAGCCAAGATCGTTTAGCCAAAAACATTAAGTACTTC.

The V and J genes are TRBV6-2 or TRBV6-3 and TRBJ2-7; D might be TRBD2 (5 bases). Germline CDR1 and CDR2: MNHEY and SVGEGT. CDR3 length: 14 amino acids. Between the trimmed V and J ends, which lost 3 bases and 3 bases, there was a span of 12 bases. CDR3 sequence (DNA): TGTGCCAGCAGTTATTCCCGGGGAGTCTACGAGCAGTACTTC. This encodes CASSYSRGVYEQYF.

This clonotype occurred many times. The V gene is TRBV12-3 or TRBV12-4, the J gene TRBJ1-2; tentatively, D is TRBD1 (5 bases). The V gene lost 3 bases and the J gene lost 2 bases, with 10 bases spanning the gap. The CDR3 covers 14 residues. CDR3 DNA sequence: TGTGCCAGCAGTTTCGAGGGGTCGAACTATGGCTACACCTTC. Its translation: CASSFEGSNYGYTF.

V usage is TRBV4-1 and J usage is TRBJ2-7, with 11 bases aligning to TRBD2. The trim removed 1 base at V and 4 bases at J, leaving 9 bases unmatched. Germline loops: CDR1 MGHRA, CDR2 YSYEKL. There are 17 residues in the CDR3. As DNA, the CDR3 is TGCGCCAGCAGCCAAGCGGACTTACTAGCGGGAGCATACGAGCAGTACTTC. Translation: CASSQADLLAGAYEQYF.

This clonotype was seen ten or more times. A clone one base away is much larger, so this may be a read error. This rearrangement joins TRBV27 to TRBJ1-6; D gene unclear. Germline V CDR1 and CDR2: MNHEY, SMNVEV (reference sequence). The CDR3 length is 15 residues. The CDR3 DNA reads TGTGCCAGCAAGGCCCTACCTTTAAAGGGTTCACACCTCCACTTT. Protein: CASKALPLKGSHLHF.

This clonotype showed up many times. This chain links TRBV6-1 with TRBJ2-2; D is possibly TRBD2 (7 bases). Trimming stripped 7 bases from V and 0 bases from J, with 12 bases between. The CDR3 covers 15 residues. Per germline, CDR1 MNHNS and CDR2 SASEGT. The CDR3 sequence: CASTGGPANTGELFF. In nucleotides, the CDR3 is TGTGCCAGCACCGGGGGGCCCGCGAACACCGGGGAGCTGTTTTTT.

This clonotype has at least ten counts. The CDR3 region has the DNA TGTGCCAGCAGCCAAGGTAGAACCAAAGCGGCTGAAGCTTTCTTT. It codes for CASSQGRTKAAEAFF. The chain has TRBV14 and TRBJ1-1; D unclear. V was shortened by 1 base and J by 6 bases, with 15 bases between the two germline ends. The CDR3 is made up of 15 amino acids. Germline values: CDR1 SGHDN, CDR2 FVKESK.

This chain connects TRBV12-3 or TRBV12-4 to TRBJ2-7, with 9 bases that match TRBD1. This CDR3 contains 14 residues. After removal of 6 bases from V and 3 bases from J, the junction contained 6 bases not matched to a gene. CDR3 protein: CASRDRDRVYEQYF. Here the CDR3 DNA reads TGTGCCAGCAGGGACCGGGACAGGGTCTACGAGCAGTACTTC.

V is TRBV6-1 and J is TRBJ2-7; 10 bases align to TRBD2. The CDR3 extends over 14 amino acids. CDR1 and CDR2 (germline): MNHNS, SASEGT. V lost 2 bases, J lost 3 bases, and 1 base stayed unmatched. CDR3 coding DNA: TGTGCCAGCAGTGAACCTAGCGGGAGCTACGAGCAGTACTTC. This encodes CASSEPSGSYEQYF.

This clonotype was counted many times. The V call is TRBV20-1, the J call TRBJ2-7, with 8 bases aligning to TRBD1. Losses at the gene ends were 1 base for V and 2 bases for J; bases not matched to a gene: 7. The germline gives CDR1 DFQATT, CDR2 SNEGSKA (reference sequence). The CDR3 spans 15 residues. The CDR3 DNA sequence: TGCAGTGCTAGAGTGGGTCGCAGGGGGCCCTACGAGCAGTACTTC. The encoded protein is CSARVGRRGPYEQYF.

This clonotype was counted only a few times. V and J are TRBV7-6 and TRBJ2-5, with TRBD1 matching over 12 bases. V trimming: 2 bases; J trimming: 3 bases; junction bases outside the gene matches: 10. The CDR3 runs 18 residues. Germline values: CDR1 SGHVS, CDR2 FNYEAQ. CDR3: CASSLFGTGGAGEETQYF. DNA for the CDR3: TGTGCCAGCAGCTTATTTGGGACAGGGGGCGCGGGGGAAGAGACCCAGTACTTC.

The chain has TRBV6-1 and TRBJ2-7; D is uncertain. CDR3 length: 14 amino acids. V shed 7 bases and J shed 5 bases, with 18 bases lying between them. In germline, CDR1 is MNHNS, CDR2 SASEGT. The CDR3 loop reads CASIIDKARDEQYF. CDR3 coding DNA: TGTGCCAGCATAATAGACAAGGCCCGGGACGAGCAGTACTTC.

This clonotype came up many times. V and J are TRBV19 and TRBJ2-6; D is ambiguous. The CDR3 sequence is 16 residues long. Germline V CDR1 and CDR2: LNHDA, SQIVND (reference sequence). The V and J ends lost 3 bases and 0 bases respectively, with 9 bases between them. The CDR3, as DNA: TGTGCCAGTAGTATCCTGACACGCTCTGGGGCCAACGTCCTGACTTTC. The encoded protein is CASSILTRSGANVLTF.

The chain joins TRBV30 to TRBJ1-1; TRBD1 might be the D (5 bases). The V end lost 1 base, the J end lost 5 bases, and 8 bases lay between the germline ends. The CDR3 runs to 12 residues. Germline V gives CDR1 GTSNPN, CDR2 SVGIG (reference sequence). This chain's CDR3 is CAWSAGRTEAFF. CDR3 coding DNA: TGTGCCTGGAGTGCAGGGAGGACTGAAGCTTTCTTT.

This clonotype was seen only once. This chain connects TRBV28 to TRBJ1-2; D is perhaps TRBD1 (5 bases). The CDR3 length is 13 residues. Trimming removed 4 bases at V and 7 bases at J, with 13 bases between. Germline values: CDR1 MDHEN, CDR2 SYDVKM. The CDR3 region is CASSSGTFRGYTF. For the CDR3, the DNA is TGTGCCAGCAGTTCGGGGACGTTTCGTGGCTACACCTTC.

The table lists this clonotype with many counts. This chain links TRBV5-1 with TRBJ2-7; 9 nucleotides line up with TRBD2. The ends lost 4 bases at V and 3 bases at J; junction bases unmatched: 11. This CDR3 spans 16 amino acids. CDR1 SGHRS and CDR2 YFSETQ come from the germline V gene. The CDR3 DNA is TGCGCCAGCAGCCTACGGACTAGCGTGGGGGACTACGAGCAGTACTTC. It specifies CASSLRTSVGDYEQYF.

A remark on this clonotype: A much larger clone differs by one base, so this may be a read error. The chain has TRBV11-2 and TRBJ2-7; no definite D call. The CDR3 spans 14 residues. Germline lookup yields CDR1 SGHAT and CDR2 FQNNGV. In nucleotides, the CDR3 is TGTGCCCGCAGCTTAGGTCGTGTCTCCTTGGAGCAGTACTTC. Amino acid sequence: CARSLGRVSLEQYF.

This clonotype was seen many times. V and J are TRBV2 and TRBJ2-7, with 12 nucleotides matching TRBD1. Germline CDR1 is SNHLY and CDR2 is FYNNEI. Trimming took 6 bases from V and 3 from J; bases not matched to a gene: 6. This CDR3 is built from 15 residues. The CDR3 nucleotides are TGTGCCAGCAGACAGGGGACAGGGGGCCTCTACGAGCAGTACTTC. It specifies CASRQGTGGLYEQYF.

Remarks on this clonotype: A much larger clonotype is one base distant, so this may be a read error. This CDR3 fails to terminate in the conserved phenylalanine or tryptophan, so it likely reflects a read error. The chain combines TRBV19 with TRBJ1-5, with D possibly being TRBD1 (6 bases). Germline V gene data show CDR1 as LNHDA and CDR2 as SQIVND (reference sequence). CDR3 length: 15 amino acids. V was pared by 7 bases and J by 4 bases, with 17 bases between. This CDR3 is CASTPGGLSNQPQHL. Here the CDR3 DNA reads TGTGCCAGTACCCCCGGGGGGCTGTCTAATCAGCCCCAGCATTTG.

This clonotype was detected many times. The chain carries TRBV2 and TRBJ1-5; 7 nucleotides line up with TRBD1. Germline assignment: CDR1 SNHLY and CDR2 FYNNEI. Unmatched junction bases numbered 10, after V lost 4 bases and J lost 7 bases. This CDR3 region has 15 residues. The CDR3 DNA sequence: TGTGCCAGCAGTGTGTCAGGGGGTTCTTTGCAGCCCCAGCATTTT. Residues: CASSVSGGSLQPQHF.

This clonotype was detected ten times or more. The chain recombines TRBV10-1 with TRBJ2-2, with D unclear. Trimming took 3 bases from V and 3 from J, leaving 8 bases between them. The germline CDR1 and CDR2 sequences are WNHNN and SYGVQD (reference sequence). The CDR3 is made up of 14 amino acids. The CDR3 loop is CASSESGDTGELFF. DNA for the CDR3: TGCGCCAGCAGTGAATCCGGAGACACCGGGGAGCTGTTTTTT.